The clone carrying this T cell receptor beta chain has just a few counts. Just one base apart from a much larger clone, this may be a read error. The CDR3 carries no conserved terminal phenylalanine or tryptophan, so it likely arises from a read error. As the template, RNA transcripts were used to amplify TCR beta CDR3 regions. The library came from an HTBI-primed first-round RT-PCR and a second-round multiplex PCR. MiXCR, run by TCRdb on the multiplex PCR reads, gives a single entry per CDR3 protein. The sample contains over a million distinct CDR3 sequences, 35% to 40% of which appear only once. This entry comes from a study of Graves' ophthalmopathy and Graves' hyperthyroidism. There are 14 residues in the CDR3. The V gene's germline CDR1 is LNHDA and CDR2 SQIVND (reference sequence). J lost 6 bases, V lost 8 bases, and 8 bases had no gene match.

Sequenced: peripheral blood or thyroid tissue (not recorded which). This receptor was obtained from an adult man with Graves' hyperthyroidism. The V gene is TRBV19, the J gene TRBJ1-5; 9 bases match TRBD1. The CDR3 sequence: CASLPGQGLQPQHS. The CDR3, as DNA: TGTGCCAGTCTACCGGGACAGGGCCTTCAGCCCCAGCATTCT.